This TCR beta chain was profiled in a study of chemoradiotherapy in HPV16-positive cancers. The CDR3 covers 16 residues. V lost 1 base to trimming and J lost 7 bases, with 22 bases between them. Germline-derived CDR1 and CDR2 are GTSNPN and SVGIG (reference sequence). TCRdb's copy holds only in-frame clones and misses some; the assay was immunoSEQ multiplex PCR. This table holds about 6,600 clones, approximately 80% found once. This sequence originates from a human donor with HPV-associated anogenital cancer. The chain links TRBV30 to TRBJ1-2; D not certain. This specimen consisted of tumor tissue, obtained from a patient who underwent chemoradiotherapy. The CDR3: CAWSGTFPLELGGYTF. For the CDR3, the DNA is TGTGCCTGGAGTGGGACTTTCCCTCTAGAATTGGGTGGCTACACCTTC.